These 15 T cell receptor beta chains originate from one sample sequenced in a study of T cell changes during pregnancy in multiple sclerosis. The repertoire was sequenced with immunoSEQ multiplex PCR; TCRdb's copy has only in-frame clones and lacks some. This table has fewer than 110,000 clones, roughly 93% appearing once. The specimen comprised peripheral blood, sampled after pregnancy. These receptors were obtained from a female donor with multiple sclerosis, enrolled in a pregnancy study.

This clone has a handful of counts. The chain employs TRBV19 and TRBJ1-4; a possible D gene is TRBD1 (6 bases). The germline V gene has CDR1 LNHDA and CDR2 SQIVND (reference sequence). Trimming pared 5 bases from V and 5 bases from J, leaving 15 bases between. The CDR3 loop spans 15 amino acids. The CDR3 protein is CASSVDRIGNEKLFF. CDR3 in DNA: TGTGCCAGTAGTGTCGACAGGATAGGGAATGAAAAACTGTTTTTT. Full variable domain (missing parts from reference TRBV19 and TRBJ1-4): DGGITQSPKYLFRKEGQNVTLSCEQNLNHDAMYWYRQDPGQGLRLIYYSQIVNDFQKGDIAEGYSVSREKKESFPLTVTSAQKNPTAFYLCASSVDRIGNEKLFFGSGTQLSVL.

The rearrangement joins TRBV5-1 to TRBJ2-7, with no clear D. Germline lookup yields CDR1 SGHRS and CDR2 YFSETQ. The CDR3 has 13 residues. Trimming removed 5 bases at V and 3 bases at J, with 12 bases between. CDR3 amino acids: CASSEALHYEQYF. The CDR3 bases are TGCGCCAGCAGTGAGGCTCTGCACTACGAGCAGTACTTC.

The chain is built from TRBV4-2 and TRBJ1-5, with 8 bases aligning to TRBD1. This CDR3 contains 16 residues. V lost 5 bases and J lost 7; bases outside the gene matches: 13. Germline-derived CDR1 and CDR2 are LGHNA and YNFKEQ. Here the CDR3 reads CASSRGQDYSGQPQHF. CDR3 DNA: TGTGCCAGCAGCAGGGGACAGGATTATTCCGGACAGCCCCAGCATTTT.

This clone was seen a single time. The rearrangement joins TRBV27 to TRBJ1-1, with TRBD1 matching over 8 bases. CDR1 and CDR2 from the germline V gene are MNHEY and SMNVEV (reference sequence). The CDR3 runs to 13 residues. Unmatched junction bases numbered 6, after V lost 5 bases and J lost 7 bases. CDR3 amino acids: CASSLRDRYEAFF. The CDR3 DNA reads as TGTGCCAGCAGTCTCCGGGACAGGTATGAAGCTTTCTTT.

The rearrangement links TRBV7-3 to TRBJ2-7; the D is unclear. With 0 bases removed from V and 6 bases from J, the gap between germline ends came to 12 bases. The CDR3 consists of 14 residues. Germline V lookup: CDR1 SGHTA, CDR2 FQGTGA. CDR3 sequence reads: CASSLTGRLGEQYF. The DNA of the CDR3 is TGTGCCAGCAGCTTAACGGGCCGCCTGGGCGAGCAGTACTTC.

The V call is TRBV6-6, the J call TRBJ2-1; 8 nucleotides align to TRBD2. V was clipped by 6 bases and J by 7 bases; unmatched bases: 8. The CDR3 totals 14 residues. Germline V lookup: CDR1 MNHNY, CDR2 SVGAGI (reference sequence). The chain's CDR3 is CASRAGTRGNEQFF. DNA of the CDR3: TGTGCCAGCAGAGCCGGGACTAGAGGTAATGAGCAGTTCTTC.

CDR3 amino acids: CASSIRVRNEKLFF. The CDR3 DNA is TGTGCCAGTAGTATCAGGGTTCGCAATGAAAAACTGTTTTTT. The chain has TRBV19 and TRBJ1-4, with D tentatively TRBD1 (5 bases). The germline V gene encodes CDR1 LNHDA and CDR2 SQIVND (reference sequence). There are 14 residues in the CDR3. Trimming took off 3 bases at V and 5 bases at J, with 10 bases between the two ends.

This clone counts as medium-sized. V and J are TRBV30 and TRBJ2-6, with a tentative D call TRBD1 (6 bases). Germline loops: CDR1 GTSNPN, CDR2 SVGIG (reference sequence). V lost 8 bases and J 0 bases, leaving 11 bases between the germline ends. This CDR3 is 14 amino acids long. CDR3 nucleotides: TGTGCCGGGGGCGACATCTCTGGGGCCAACGTCCTGACTTTC. Protein sequence: CAGGDISGANVLTF.

This clone was picked up one time. This chain links TRBV2 with TRBJ2-3, with D hard to call. The ends were cut back, 8 bases at V and 5 bases at J, with 11 bases in the middle. CDR3 length equals 12 residues. The germline V gene has CDR1 SNHLY and CDR2 FYNNEI. The CDR3 sequence: CASLPPRDTQYF. DNA for the CDR3: TGTGCCAGCCTTCCCCCGAGAGATACGCAGTATTTT.

V gene TRBV19 combines with J gene TRBJ1-2, with 11 bases identical to TRBD1. This CDR3 has 16 amino acids. Germline V gene sequence: CDR1 LNHDA, CDR2 SQIVND (reference sequence). The trim removed 5 bases at V and 3 bases at J, leaving 8 bases unmatched. The CDR3 reads CASSPKPGQGDYGYTF. CDR3 nucleotide sequence: TGTGCCAGTAGTCCCAAACCGGGACAGGGGGACTATGGCTACACCTTC.

This chain links TRBV29-1 with TRBJ1-3; D perhaps matches TRBD1 (5 bases). Germline V gene data show CDR1 as SQVTM and CDR2 as ANQGSEA. V was trimmed by 1 base and J by 2 bases, leaving 6 bases between them. CDR3 length: 13 residues. The CDR3 region has the DNA TGCAGCGTTGAAGGGGGGGCTGGAAACACCATATATTTT. Translated: CSVEGGAGNTIYF.

This clone was counted once. The chain uses TRBV5-4 and TRBJ2-2; TRBD2 aligns across 9 bases. From germline, CDR1 is SGHNT and CDR2 YYREEE (reference sequence). The V and J ends lost 4 bases and 5 bases, in that order; junction bases with no gene match: 9. The CDR3 is 16 amino acids. CDR3 region: CASSPMGGGGTGELFF. DNA of the CDR3: TGTGCCAGCAGCCCCATGGGCGGGGGGGGAACCGGGGAGCTGTTTTTT.

The V and J genes are TRBV10-3 and TRBJ2-3, with no clear D. The germline V and J ends were trimmed by 10 bases and 7 bases, with 12 bases remaining between them. The CDR3 spans 11 residues. Germline-derived CDR1 and CDR2 are ENHRY and SYGVKD. CDR3 sequence (DNA): TGTGCCACGTTAGTCAGGTATACGCAGTATTTT. It specifies CATLVRYTQYF.

The V call is TRBV2, the J call TRBJ2-7; 9 bases align to TRBD1. V gave up 5 bases and J gave up 0 bases; unmatched junction bases: 8. CDR3 length: 16 amino acids. Looked up from germline, CDR1 is SNHLY and CDR2 is FYNNEI. The CDR3 here is CASSRKQGAYSYEQYF. The CDR3 DNA is TGTGCCAGCAGTCGCAAACAGGGGGCGTACTCCTACGAGCAGTACTTC.

CDR3 sequence reads: CASSRGGVQEKLFF. CDR3 DNA: TGCGCCAGCAGCCGGGGGGGTGTACAAGAAAAACTGTTTTTT. The chain joins TRBV5-1 to TRBJ1-4; D is perhaps TRBD1 (5 bases). Trimming stripped 4 bases from V and 8 bases from J, with 15 bases between. Germline loops: CDR1 SGHRS, CDR2 YFSETQ. The length of the CDR3 is 14 residues.